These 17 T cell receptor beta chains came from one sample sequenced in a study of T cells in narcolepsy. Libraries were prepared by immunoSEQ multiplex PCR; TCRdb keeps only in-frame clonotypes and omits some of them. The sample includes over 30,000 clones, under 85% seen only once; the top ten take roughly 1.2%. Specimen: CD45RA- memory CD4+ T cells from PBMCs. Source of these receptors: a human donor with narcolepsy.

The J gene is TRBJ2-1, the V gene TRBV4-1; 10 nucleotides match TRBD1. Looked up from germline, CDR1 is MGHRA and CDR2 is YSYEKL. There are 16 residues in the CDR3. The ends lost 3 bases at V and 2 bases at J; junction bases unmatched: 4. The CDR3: CASSHDGTGAYNEQFF. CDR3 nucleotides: TGCGCCAGCAGCCACGATGGGACAGGGGCCTACAATGAGCAGTTCTTC.

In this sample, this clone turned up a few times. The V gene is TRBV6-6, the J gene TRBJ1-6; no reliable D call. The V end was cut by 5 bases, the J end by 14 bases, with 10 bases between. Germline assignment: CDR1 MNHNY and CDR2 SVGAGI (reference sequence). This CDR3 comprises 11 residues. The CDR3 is CASSATVALHF. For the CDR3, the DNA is TGTGCCAGCAGTGCCACGGTCGCCCTCCACTTT.

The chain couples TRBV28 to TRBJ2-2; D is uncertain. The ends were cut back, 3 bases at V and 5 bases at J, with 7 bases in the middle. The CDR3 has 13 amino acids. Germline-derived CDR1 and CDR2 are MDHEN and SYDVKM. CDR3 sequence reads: CASSFSGTGELFF. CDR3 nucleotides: TGTGCCAGCAGTTTCAGTGGAACCGGGGAGCTGTTTTTT.

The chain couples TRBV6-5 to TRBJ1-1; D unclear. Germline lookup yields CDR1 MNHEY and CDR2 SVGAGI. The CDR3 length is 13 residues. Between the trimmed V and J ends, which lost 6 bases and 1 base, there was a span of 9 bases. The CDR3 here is CASRPLGNTEAFF. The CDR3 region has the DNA TGTGCCAGCAGGCCTTTAGGGAACACTGAAGCTTTCTTT.

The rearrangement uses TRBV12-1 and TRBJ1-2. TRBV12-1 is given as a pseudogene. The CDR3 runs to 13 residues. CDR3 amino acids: CASSFGPNYGYTF. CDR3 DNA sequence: TGTGCCAGCAGCTTTGGACCGAACTATGGCTACACCTTC.

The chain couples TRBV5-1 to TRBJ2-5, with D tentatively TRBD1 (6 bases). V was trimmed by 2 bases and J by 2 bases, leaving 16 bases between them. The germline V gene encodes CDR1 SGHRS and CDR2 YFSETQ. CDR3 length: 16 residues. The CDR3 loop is CASSLRGRGPQETQYF. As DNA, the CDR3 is TGCGCCAGCAGCTTAAGGGGCAGGGGCCCTCAAGAGACCCAGTACTTC.

The CDR3 here is CASSRGQGLATNEKLFF. Written as DNA, the CDR3 is TGTGCCAGCAGTCGCGGACAGGGATTAGCAACTAATGAAAAACTGTTTTTT. The chain carries TRBV28 and TRBJ1-4, with 8 bases matching TRBD1. V shed 5 bases, J shed 0 bases, and the junction held 8 bases outside the gene matches. The CDR3 is made up of 17 amino acids. The germline CDR1 and CDR2 sequences are MDHEN and SYDVKM. Full variable domain (rest looked up from reference TRBV28 and TRBJ1-4): DVKVTQSSRYLVKRTGEKVFLECVQDMDHENMFWYRQDPGLGLRLIYFSYDVKMKEKGDIPEGYSVSREKKERFSLILESASTNQTSMYLCASSRGQGLATNEKLFFGSGTQLSVL.

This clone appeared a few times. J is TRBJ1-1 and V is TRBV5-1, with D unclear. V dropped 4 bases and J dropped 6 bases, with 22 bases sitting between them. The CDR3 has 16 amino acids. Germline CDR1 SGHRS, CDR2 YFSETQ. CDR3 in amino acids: CASSPGPAARRPEAFF. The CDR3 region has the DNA TGCGCCAGCAGCCCTGGGCCTGCGGCCCGCCGCCCTGAAGCTTTCTTT.

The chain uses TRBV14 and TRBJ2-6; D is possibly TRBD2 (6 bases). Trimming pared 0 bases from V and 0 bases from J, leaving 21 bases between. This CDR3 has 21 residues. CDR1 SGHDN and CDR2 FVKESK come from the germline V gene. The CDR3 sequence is CASSQDVGGLQATSGANVLTF. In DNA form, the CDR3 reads TGTGCCAGCAGCCAAGATGTGGGAGGCCTCCAAGCCACCTCTGGGGCCAACGTCCTGACTTTC.

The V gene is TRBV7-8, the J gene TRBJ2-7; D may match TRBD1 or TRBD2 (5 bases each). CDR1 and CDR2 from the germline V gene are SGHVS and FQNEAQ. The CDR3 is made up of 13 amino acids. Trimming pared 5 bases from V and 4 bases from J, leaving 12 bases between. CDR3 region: CASSRGVGYEQYF. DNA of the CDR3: TGTGCCAGCAGCCGAGGGGTGGGTTACGAGCAGTACTTC.

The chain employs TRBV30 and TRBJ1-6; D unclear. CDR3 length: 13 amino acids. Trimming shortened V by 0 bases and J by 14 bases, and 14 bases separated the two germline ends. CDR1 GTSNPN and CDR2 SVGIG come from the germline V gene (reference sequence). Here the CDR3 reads CAWSVQALGTLHF. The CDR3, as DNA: TGTGCCTGGAGTGTGCAGGCCCTAGGAACCCTCCACTTT. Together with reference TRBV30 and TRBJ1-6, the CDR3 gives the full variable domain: SQTIHQWPATLVQPVGSPLSLECTVEGTSNPNLYWYRQAAGRGLQLLFYSVGIGQISSEVPQNLSASRPQDRQFILSSKKLLLSDSGFYLCAWSVQALGTLHFGNGTRLTVT.

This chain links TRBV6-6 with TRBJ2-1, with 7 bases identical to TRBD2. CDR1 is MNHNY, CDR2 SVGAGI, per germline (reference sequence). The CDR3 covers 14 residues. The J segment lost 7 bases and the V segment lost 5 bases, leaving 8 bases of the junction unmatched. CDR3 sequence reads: CASSRGGGRNEQFF. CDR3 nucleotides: TGTGCCAGCAGTAGAGGAGGCGGGAGAAATGAGCAGTTCTTC.

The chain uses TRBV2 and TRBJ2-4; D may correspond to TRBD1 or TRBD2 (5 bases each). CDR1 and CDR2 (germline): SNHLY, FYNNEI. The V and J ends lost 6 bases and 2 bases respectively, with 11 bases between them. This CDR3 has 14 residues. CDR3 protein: CASRGTLSKNIQYF. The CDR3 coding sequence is TGTGCCAGCAGGGGGACGCTGTCCAAAAACATTCAGTACTTC.

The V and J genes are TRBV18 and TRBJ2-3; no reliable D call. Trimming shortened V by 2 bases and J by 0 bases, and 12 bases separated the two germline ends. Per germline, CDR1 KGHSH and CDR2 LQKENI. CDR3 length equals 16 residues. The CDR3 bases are TGTGCCAGCTCACCATTAGAGGTGGGAAGCACAGATACGCAGTATTTT. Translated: CASSPLEVGSTDTQYF.

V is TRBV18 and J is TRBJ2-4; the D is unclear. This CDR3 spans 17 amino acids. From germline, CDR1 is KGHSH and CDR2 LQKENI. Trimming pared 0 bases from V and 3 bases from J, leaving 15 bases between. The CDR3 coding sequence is TGTGCCAGCTCACCACCGAGTCGGGTCATGGTCAAAAACATTCAGTACTTC. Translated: CASSPPSRVMVKNIQYF. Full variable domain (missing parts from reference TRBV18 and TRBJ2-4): NAGVMQNPRHLVRRRGQEARLRCSPMKGHSHVYWYRQLPEEGLKFMVYLQKENIIDESGMPKERFSAEFPKEGPSILRIQQVVRGDSAAYFCASSPPSRVMVKNIQYFGAGTRLSVL.

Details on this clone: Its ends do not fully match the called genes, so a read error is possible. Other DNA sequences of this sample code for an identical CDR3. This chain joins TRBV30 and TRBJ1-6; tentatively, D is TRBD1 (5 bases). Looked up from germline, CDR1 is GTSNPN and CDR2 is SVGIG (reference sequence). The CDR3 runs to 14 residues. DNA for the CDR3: TGCGCCTACGGTCAGGGATTTGGTAATTCACCCCTCCACTTT. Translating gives CAYGQGFGNSPLHF.

The CDR3 loop is CASSLGQTAATNEKLFF. The DNA of the CDR3 is TGTGCCAGCAGCTTGGGACAGACCGCCGCAACTAATGAAAAACTGTTTTTT. This chain links TRBV7-9 with TRBJ1-4; 7 bases match TRBD1. Germline V gene sequence: CDR1 SEHNR, CDR2 FQNEAQ (reference sequence). V gave up 3 bases and J gave up 0 bases; unmatched junction bases: 7. The CDR3 loop spans 17 amino acids.